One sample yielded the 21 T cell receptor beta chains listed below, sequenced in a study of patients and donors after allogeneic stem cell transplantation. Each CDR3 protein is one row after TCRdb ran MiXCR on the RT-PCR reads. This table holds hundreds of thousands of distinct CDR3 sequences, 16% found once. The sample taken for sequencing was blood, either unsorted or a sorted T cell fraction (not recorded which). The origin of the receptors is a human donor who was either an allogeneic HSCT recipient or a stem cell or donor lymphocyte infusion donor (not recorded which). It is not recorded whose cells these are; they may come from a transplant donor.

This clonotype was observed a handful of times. This CDR3 reads CASTSGTGKETQYF. The CDR3, as DNA: TGTGCCAGCACCTCCGGGACAGGGAAAGAGACCCAGTACTTC. The J gene is TRBJ2-5, the V gene TRBV2; 9 nucleotides match TRBD1. V trimming: 7 bases; J trimming: 3 bases; junction bases outside the gene matches: 6. The CDR3 is 14 residues long. Germline V CDR1 and CDR2: SNHLY, FYNNEI. The full variable domain, rest sourced from reference TRBV2 and TRBJ2-5, is EPEVTQTPSHQVTQMGQEVILRCVPISNHLYFYWYRQILGQKVEFLVSFYNNEISEKSEIFDDQFSVERPDGSNFTLKIRSTKLEDSAMYFCASTSGTGKETQYFGPGTRLLVL.

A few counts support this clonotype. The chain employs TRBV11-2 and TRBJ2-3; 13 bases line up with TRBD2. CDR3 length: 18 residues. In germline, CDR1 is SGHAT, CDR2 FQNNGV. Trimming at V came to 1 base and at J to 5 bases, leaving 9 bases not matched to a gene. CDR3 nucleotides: TGTGCCAGCAGCTTAGTTTTGGGACTAGCGGGACAATTAGATACGCAGTATTTT. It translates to CASSLVLGLAGQLDTQYF.

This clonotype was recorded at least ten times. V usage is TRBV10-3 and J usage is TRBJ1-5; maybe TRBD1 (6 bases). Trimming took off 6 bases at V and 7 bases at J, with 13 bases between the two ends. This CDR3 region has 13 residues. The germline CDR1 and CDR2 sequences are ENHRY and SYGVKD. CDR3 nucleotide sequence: TGTGCCATCAGGGGGGCGCCGGTACAGCCCCAGCATTTT. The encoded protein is CAIRGAPVQPQHF.

The CDR3 region has the DNA TGTGCCAGCAGTTATGACAGGGCTAACTATGGCTACACCTTC. Its translation is CASSYDRANYGYTF. The rearrangement links TRBV12-3 or TRBV12-4 to TRBJ1-2, with 7 bases matching TRBD1. CDR3 length equals 14 residues. V lost 4 bases, J lost 0 bases, and 2 bases stayed unmatched.

CDR3 DNA sequence: TGTGCCAGCAGCTTAGCGGGACAGCTAACTAACAATGAGCAGTTCTTC. It specifies CASSLAGQLTNNEQFF. The V and J genes are TRBV7-8 and TRBJ2-1, with 7 bases that match TRBD1. CDR3 length: 16 residues. Germline loops: CDR1 SGHVS, CDR2 FQNEAQ. Trimming cost V 0 bases and J 5 bases; bases outside gene matches: 7.

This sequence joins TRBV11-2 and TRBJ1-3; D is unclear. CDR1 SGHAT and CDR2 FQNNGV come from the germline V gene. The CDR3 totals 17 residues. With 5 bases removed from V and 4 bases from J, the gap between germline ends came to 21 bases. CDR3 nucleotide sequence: TGTGCCAGCAGCCCCTCCATGGCATTGGCGGTCGGAAACACCATATATTTT. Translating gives CASSPSMALAVGNTIYF.

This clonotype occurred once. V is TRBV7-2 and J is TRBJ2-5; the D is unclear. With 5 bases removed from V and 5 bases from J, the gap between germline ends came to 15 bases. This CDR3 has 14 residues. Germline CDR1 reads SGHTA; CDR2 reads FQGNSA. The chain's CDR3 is CASSPLLSRETQYF. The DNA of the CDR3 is TGTGCCAGCAGCCCACTCCTCAGTAGGGAGACCCAGTACTTC.

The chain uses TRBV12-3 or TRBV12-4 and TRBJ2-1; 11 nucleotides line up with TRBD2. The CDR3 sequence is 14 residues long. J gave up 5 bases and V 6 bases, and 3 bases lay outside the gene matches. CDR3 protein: CASRRLAGNNEQFF. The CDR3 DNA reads TGTGCCAGCAGACGACTAGCGGGAAACAATGAGCAGTTCTTC.

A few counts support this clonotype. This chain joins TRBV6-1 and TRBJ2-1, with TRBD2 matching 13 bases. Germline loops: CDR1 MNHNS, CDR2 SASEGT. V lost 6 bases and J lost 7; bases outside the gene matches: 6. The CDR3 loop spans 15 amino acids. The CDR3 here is CASRSTSGRGNEQFF. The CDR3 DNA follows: TGTGCCAGCAGATCAACTAGCGGGAGGGGAAATGAGCAGTTCTTC.

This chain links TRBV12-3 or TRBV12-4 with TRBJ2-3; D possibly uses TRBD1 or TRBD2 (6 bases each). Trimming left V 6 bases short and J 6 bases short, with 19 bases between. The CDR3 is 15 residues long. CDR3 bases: TGTGCCAGCAGCCTCACGGGGGCTGCAGAGGATACGCAGTATTTT. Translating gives CASSLTGAAEDTQYF.

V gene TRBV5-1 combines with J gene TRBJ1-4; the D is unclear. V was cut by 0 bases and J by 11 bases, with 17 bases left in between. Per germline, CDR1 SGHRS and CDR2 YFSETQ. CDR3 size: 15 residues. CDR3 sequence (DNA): TGCGCCAGCAGCTTGGGAGACCAAAACGTCGGGAAACTGTTTTTT. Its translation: CASSLGDQNVGKLFF. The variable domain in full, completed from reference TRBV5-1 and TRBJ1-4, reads KAGVTQTPRYLIKTRGQQVTLSCSPISGHRSVSWYQQTPGQGLQFLFEYFSETQRNKGNFPGRFSGRQFSNSRSEMNVSTLELGDSALYLCASSLGDQNVGKLFFGSGTQLSVL.

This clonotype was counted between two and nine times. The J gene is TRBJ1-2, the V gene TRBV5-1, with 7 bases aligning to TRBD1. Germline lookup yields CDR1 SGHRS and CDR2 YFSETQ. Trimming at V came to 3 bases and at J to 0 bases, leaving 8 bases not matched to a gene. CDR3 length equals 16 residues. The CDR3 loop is CASSSGQDWANYGYTF. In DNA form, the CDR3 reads TGCGCCAGCAGCTCCGGACAGGATTGGGCTAACTATGGCTACACCTTC.

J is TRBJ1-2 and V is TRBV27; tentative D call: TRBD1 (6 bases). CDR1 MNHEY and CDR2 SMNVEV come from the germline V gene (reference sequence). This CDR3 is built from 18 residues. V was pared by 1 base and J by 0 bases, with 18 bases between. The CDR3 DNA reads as TGTGCCAGCAGTTTATTCCCACCGACAGGACTAGCTAACTATGGCTACACCTTC. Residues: CASSLFPPTGLANYGYTF.

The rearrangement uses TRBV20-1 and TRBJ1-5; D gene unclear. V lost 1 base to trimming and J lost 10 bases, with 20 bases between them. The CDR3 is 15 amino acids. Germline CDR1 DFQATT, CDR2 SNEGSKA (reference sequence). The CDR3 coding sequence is TGCAGTGCTAGAGCGCCGGGTTTTGGAGACAATCCCCAGCATTTT. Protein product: CSARAPGFGDNPQHF.

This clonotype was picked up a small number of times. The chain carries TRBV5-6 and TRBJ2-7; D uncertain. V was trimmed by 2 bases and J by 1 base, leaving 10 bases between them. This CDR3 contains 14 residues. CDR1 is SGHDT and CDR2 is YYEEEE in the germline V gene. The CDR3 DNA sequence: TGTGCCAGCAGCTTTGACACCATATCCTACGAGCAGTACTTC. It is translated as CASSFDTISYEQYF. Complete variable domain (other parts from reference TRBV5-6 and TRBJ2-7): DAGVTQSPTHLIKTRGQQVTLRCSPKSGHDTVSWYQQALGQGPQFIFQYYEEEERQRGNFPDRFSGHQFPNYSSELNVNALLLGDSALYLCASSFDTISYEQYFGPGTRLTVT.

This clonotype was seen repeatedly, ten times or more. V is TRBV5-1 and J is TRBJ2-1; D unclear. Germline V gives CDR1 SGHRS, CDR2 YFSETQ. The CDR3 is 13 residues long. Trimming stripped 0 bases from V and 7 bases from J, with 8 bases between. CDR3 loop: CASSLVLRNEQFF. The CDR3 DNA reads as TGCGCCAGCAGCTTGGTACTGCGGAATGAGCAGTTCTTC. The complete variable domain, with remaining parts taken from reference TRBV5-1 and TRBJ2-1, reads KAGVTQTPRYLIKTRGQQVTLSCSPISGHRSVSWYQQTPGQGLQFLFEYFSETQRNKGNFPGRFSGRQFSNSRSEMNVSTLELGDSALYLCASSLVLRNEQFFGPGTRLTVL.

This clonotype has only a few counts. CDR3 amino acids: CASRTGTGRGELFF. Written as DNA, the CDR3 is TGTGCCAGCAGAACCGGGACAGGGCGCGGGGAGCTGTTTTTT. The rearrangement uses TRBV2 and TRBJ2-2; 9 bases agree with TRBD1. With 6 bases clipped from V and 7 bases from J, the junction kept 6 bases outside the gene matches. The germline V gene has CDR1 SNHLY and CDR2 FYNNEI. This CDR3 comprises 14 residues. Full variable domain (rest looked up from reference TRBV2 and TRBJ2-2): EPEVTQTPSHQVTQMGQEVILRCVPISNHLYFYWYRQILGQKVEFLVSFYNNEISEKSEIFDDQFSVERPDGSNFTLKIRSTKLEDSAMYFCASRTGTGRGELFFGEGSRLTVL.

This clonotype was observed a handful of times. The CDR3 reads CASSFFPKNTEAFF. CDR3 DNA: TGTGCCAGCAGTTTCTTTCCGAAGAACACTGAAGCTTTCTTT. The chain uses TRBV12-3 or TRBV12-4 and TRBJ1-1; unclear D gene. V lost 3 bases to trimming and J lost 1 base, with 9 bases between them. The CDR3 is 14 amino acids.

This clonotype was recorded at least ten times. The CDR3 sequence is CASSQEGSGNTIYF. CDR3 in DNA: TGCGCCAGCAGCCAGGAAGGGTCTGGAAACACCATATATTTT. The chain has TRBV5-1 and TRBJ1-3; the D is unclear. This CDR3 comprises 14 residues. Trimming removed 4 bases at V and 1 base at J, with 9 bases between. Germline V lookup: CDR1 SGHRS, CDR2 YFSETQ.

The CDR3 sequence: CASSQIRGGEDTQYF. The CDR3 region has the DNA TGTGCCAGCAGCCAAATTCGGGGGGGAGAGGATACGCAGTATTTT. V gene TRBV7-6 combines with J gene TRBJ2-3; 8 positions match TRBD2. The V gene's germline CDR1 is SGHVS and CDR2 FNYEAQ. With 5 bases clipped from V and 6 bases from J, the junction kept 10 bases outside the gene matches. This CDR3 contains 15 residues. Looking up the rest from reference TRBV7-6 and TRBJ2-3 gives the full variable domain: GAGVSQSPRYKVTKRGQDVALRCDPISGHVSLYWYRQALGQGPEFLTYFNYEAQQDKSGLPNDRFSAERPEGSISTLTIQRTEQRDSAMYRCASSQIRGGEDTQYFGPGTRLTVL.

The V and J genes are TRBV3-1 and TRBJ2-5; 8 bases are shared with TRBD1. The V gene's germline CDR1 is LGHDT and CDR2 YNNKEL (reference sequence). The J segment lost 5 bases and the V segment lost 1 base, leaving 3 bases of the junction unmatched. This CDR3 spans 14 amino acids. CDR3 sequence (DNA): TGTGCCAGCAGCCAAGGGACAGGGCGGGAGACCCAGTACTTC. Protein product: CASSQGTGRETQYF.